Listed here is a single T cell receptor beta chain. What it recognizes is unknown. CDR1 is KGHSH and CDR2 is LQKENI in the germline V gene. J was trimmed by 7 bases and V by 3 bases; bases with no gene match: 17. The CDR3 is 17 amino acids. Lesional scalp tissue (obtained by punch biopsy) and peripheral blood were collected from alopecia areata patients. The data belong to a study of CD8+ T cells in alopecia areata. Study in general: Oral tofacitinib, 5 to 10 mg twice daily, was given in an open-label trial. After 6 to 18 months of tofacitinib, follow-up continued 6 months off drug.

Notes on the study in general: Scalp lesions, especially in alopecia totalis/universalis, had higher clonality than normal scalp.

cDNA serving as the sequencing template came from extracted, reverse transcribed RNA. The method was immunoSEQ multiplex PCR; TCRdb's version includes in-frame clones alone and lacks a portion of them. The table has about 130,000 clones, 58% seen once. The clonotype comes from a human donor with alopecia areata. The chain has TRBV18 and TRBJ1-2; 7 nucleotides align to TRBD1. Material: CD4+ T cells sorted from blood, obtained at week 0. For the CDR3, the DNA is TGTGCCAGCTCACCTACGACCGATCAGGGGGTTTCTGTTGGCTACACCTTC. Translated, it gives CASSPTTDQGVSVGYTF.